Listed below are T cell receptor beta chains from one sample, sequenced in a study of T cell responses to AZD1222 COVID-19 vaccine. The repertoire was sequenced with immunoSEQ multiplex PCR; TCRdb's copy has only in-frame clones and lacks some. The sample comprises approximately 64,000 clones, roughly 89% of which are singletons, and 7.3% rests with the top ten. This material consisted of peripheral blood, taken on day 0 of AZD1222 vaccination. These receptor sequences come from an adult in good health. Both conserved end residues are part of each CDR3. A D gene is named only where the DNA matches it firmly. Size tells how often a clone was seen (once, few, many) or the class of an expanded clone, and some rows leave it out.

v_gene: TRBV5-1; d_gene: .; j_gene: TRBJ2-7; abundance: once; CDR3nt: TGCGCCAGCAGCTTGGAGGGCACTTCGTTCGGGCAGTACTTC; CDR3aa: CASSLEGTSFGQYF
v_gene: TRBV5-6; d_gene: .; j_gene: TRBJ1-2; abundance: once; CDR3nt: TGTGCCAGCAGCTTTTGGGCCCCCCTAGGTGGCTACACCTTC; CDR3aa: CASSFWAPLGGYTF
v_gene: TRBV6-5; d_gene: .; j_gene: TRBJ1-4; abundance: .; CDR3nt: TGTGCCAGCAGTTACTCGGCCTCGGGGGCTGGTGAAAAACTGTTTTTT; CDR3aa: CASSYSASGAGEKLFF
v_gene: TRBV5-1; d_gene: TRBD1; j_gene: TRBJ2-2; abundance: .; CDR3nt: TGCGCCAGCAACACCGGGACAGGGGGCGAGGGGGAGCTGTTTTTT; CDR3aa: CASNTGTGGEGELFF
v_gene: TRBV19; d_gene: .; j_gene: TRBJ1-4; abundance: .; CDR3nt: TGTGCCAGTAGACGGATTAATGAAAAACTGTTTTTT; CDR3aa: CASRRINEKLFF
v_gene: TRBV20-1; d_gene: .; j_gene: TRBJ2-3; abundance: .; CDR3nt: TGCAGTGCTAGGAAAGGAGATAAGTATTTT; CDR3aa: CSARKGDKYF
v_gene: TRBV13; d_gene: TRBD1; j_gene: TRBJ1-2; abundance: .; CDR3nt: TGTGCCAGCAGCCTACAGGGGGCGCGCAACTATGGCTACACCTTC; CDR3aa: CASSLQGARNYGYTF
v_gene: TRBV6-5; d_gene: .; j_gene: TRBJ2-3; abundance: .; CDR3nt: TGTGCCAGCACCCGCCGACGGAGCACAGATACGCAGTATTTT; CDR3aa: CASTRRRSTDTQYF
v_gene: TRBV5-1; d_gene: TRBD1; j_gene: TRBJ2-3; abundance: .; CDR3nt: TGCGCCAGCAGCCCGAGGGACAGGTACACAGATACGCAGTATTTT; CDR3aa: CASSPRDRYTDTQYF
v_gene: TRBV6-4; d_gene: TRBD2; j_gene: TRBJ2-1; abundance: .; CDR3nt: TGTGCCAGCAGCTCCGGGACTAGCGGGGATTACAATGAGCAGTTCTTC; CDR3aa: CASSSGTSGDYNEQFF
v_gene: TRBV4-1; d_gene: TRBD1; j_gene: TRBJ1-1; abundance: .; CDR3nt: TGCGCCAGCAGCCAAGGGGGACAGGGGGCGCTCACTGAAGCTTTCTTT; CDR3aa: CASSQGGQGALTEAFF
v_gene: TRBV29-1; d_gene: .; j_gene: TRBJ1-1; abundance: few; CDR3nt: TGCAGCACCCTCCGGGGGGGCGTTAACACTGAAGCTTTCTTT; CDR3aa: CSTLRGGVNTEAFF
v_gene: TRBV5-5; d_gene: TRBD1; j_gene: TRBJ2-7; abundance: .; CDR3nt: TGTGCCAGCAGCTTGGCCCCTCCGACAGGGGGCTCCTACGAGCAGTACTTC; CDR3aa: CASSLAPPTGGSYEQYF
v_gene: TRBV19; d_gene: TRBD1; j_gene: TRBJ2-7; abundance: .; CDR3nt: TGTGCCAGTAGTACTTCACAGGGGAAGCAGTACTTC; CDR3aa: CASSTSQGKQYF
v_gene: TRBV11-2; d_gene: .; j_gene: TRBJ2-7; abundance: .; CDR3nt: TGTGCCAGCAGCTTAAGGGTGGCCCTATCCTACGAGCAGTACTTC; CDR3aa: CASSLRVALSYEQYF
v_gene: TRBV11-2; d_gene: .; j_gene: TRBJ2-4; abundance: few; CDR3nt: TGTGCCAGCAGCTTAAGGGGGAGCGGAGCCAAAAACATTCAGTACTTC; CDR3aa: CASSLRGSGAKNIQYF
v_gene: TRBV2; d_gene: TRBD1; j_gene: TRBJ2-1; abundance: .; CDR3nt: TGTGCCAGCATTTCGGGACAGGGGGACAATGAGCAGTTCTTC; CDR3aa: CASISGQGDNEQFF
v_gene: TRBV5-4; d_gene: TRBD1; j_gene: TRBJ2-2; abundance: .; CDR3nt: TGTGCCGTTCACTGGACAGGGCCAACCGGGGAGCTGTTTTTT; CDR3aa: CAVHWTGPTGELFF
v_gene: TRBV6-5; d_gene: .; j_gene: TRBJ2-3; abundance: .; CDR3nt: TGTGCCAGCAGGGACTCTTCTTACACAGATACGCAGTATTTT; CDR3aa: CASRDSSYTDTQYF
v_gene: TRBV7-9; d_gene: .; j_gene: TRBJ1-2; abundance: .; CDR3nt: TGTGCCAGCACTTTGGCAGGGTTCTATGGCTACACCTTC; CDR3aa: CASTLAGFYGYTF
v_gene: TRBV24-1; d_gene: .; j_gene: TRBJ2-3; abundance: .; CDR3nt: TGTGCCACCAGTGATGGACAATCAGATACGCAGTATTTT; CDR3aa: CATSDGQSDTQYF
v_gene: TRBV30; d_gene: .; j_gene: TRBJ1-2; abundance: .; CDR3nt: TGTGCCTGGAGTGACGACATCGTGGGGTGGCCGGGTGGCTACACCTTC; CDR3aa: CAWSDDIVGWPGGYTF
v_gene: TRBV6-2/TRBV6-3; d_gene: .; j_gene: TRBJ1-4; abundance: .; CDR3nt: TGTGCCAGCAGTTATCCAGGGCGGACTGACAATGAAAAACTGTTTTTT; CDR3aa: CASSYPGRTDNEKLFF
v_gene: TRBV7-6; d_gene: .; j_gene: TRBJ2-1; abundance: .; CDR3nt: TGTGCCAGCAGCTTAGCGGGCAGGGTAAATGAGCAGTTCTTC; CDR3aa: CASSLAGRVNEQFF
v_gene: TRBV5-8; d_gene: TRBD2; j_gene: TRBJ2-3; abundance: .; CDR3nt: TGTGCCAGCAGCTTCAGGACTAGCTTCAGCACAGATACGCAGTATTTT; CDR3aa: CASSFRTSFSTDTQYF
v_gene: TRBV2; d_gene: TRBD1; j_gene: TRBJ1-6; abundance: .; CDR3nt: TGTGCCAGCACCCGGGGACAGCCGAATAATTCACCCCTCCACTTT; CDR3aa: CASTRGQPNNSPLHF
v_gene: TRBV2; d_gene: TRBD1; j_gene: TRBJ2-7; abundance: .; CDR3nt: TGTGCCAGCAGTAACCTAGACAGGGACCTCTACGAGCAGTACTTC; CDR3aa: CASSNLDRDLYEQYF
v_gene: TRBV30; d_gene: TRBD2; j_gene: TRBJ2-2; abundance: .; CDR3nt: TGTGCCTGGATAATCTGGCGGGGGGGCACCGGGGAGCTGTTTTTT; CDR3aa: CAWIIWRGGTGELFF
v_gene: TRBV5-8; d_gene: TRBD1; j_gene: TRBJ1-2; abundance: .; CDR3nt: TGTGCCAGCAGCTGGGGACAGGGGGTATATGGCTACACCTTC; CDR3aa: CASSWGQGVYGYTF
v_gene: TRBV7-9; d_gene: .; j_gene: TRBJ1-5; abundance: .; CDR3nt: TGTGCCAGCAGCTTAGGAGGGTTGAATCAGCCCCAGCATTTT; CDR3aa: CASSLGGLNQPQHF
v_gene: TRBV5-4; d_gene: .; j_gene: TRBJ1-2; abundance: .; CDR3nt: TGTGCCAGCAGCTTAGGGGAAACCATTTTTAACTATGGCTACACCTTC; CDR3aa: CASSLGETIFNYGYTF
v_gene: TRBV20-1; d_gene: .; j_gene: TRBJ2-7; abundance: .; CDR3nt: TGCAGTGCTAGCCCCTCGGGGGAGCAGTACTTC; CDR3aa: CSASPSGEQYF
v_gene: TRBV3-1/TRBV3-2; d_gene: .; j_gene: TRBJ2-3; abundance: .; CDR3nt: TGTGCCAGCAGCCCAGGGGAGGTCGACACAGATACGCAGTATTTT; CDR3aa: CASSPGEVDTDTQYF
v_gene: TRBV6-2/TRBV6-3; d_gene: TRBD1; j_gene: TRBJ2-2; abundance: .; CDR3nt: TGTGCCAGCAGTTCGACAGGGGGAGAGGCCGGGGAGCTGTTTTTT; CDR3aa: CASSSTGGEAGELFF
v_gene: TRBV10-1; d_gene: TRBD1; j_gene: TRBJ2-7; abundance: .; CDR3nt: TGCGCCAGCAGTGAGGGACAGGGGCCCTACGAGCAGTACTTC; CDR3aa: CASSEGQGPYEQYF
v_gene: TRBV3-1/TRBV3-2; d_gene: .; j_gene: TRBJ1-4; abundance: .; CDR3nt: TGTGCCAGCAGCCTTCACATGGGTGAAAAACTGTTTTTT; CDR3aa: CASSLHMGEKLFF
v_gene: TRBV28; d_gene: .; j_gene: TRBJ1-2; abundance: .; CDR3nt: TGTGCCAGCAGTTTACGGGGGGGATATGGCTACACCTTC; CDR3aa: CASSLRGGYGYTF
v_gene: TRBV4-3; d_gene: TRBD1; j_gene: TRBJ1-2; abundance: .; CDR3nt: TGCGCCAGCAGCCAGGGACAGAACTATGGCTACACCTTC; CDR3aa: CASSQGQNYGYTF
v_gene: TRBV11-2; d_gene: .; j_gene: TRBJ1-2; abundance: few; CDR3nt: TGTGCCAGCAGGGGGTTAGCGGGGGCGGGTTATGGCTACACCTTC; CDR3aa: CASRGLAGAGYGYTF
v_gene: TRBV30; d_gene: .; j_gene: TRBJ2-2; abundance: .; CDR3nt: TGTGCCTCCCGGGCCGGGGGGCTGTTTTTT; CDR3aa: CASRAGGLFF
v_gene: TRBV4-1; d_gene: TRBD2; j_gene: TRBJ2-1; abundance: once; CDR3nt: TGCGCCAGCAGCCAAAGGAATTTTGGGACTAGCGGGGGGGATGAGCTCCTGGATGAGCAGTTCTTC; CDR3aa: CASSQRNFGTSGGDELLDEQFF
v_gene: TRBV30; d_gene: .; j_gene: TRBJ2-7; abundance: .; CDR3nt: TGTGCCTGGAGTGTGGACACAACCGAGCAGTACTTC; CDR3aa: CAWSVDTTEQYF
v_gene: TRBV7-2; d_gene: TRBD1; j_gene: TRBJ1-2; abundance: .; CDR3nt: TGTGCCAGCAGCTTACTCAGGGGGCGCATGGCGTATGGCTACACCTTC; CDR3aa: CASSLLRGRMAYGYTF
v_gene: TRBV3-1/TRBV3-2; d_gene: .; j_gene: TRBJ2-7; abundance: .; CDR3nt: TGTGCCAGCAGCCGGGGTTGGGCAGGTCGCGAGCAGTACTTC; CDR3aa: CASSRGWAGREQYF
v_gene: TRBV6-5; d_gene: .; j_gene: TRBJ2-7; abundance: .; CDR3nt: TGTGCCAGTGGGGTGTACGAGCAGTACTTC; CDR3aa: CASGVYEQYF
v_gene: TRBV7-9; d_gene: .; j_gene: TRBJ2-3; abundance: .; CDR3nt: TGTGCCAGCAGTTCGGTTAGCAGGGGACGAACAGATACGCAGTATTTT; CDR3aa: CASSSVSRGRTDTQYF
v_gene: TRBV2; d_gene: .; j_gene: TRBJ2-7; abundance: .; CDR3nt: TGTGCCGGGAATCCGGGAACTAGCTCCTACGAGCAGTACTTC; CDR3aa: CAGNPGTSSYEQYF
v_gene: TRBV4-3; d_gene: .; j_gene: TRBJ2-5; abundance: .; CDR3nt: TGCGCCAGCAGCCAAGGGTCAGGTCGACAAGAGACCCAGTACTTC; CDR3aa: CASSQGSGRQETQYF
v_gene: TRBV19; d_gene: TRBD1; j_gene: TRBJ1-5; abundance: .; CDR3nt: TGTGCCAGTAGTCTCCGACAGGGTTTAGGTCAGCCCCAGCATTTT; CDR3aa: CASSLRQGLGQPQHF
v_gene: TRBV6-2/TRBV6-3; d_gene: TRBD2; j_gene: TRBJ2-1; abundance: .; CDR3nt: TGTGCCAGCAGTTACTCGGCTAGCGGGGGCCTCAATGAGCAGTTCTTC; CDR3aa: CASSYSASGGLNEQFF
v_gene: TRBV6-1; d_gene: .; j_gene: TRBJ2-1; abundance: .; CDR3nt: TGTGCCAGCAGCCGTGCGAGCTCCTACAATGAGCAGTTCTTC; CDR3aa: CASSRASSYNEQFF
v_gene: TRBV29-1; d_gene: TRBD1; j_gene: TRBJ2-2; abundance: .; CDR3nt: TGCAGCGTTGCTAATTCCTGGACAGGGTCCGTCGGGGAGCTGTTTTTT; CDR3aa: CSVANSWTGSVGELFF